The clone carrying this T cell receptor (beta chain) was seen many times. All patients were treatment-naive before thyroid surgery. This entry belongs to a study of metastatic and nonmetastatic thyroid tumors. From the PCR reads, TCRdb re-called clones with MiXCR. The data contain just under 60,000 clones, about 16% of them seen just once; the ten biggest clones take up roughly a tenth. The V end was cut by 3 bases, the J end by 3 bases, with 13 bases between. This CDR3 comprises 15 residues. The V gene's germline CDR1 is SGHTA and CDR2 FQGTGA. The chain carries TRBV7-3 and TRBJ2-3; either TRBD1 or TRBD2 may fit D (7 bases each). This sequence originates from a male donor with papillary thyroid cancer or a benign thyroid nodule (not recorded which). Some clones in this sample may be carry-over from other donors' samples. Sequenced input: blood. CDR3 DNA sequence: TGTGCCAGCAGCTTCCAGGGGGGGGGAACAGATACGCAGTATTTT. Translated: CASSFQGGGTDTQYF.